This TCR beta chain is from a study of Graves' ophthalmopathy and Graves' hyperthyroidism. Study as a whole: Prior to any treatment, peripheral blood was collected at the time of initial diagnosis.

V shed 0 bases and J shed 7 bases, with 7 bases lying between them. The CDR3 is 13 amino acids. Germline V gene lookup returns CDR1 LNHNV and CDR2 YYDKDF (reference sequence). CDR3 regions of TCR beta were amplified from RNA transcripts. After a first-round RT-PCR with HTBI primers, a second-round multiplex PCR was run. Using its own MiXCR run on the multiplex PCR reads, TCRdb lists one record per CDR3 protein. The data show some 360,000 distinct CDR3 sequences, about 18% seen once. The V gene is TRBV15, the J gene TRBJ1-5; D call uncertain. The sample was peripheral blood. The receptor's source is an adult woman with stable Graves' hyperthyroidism. The CDR3 spells CATSRDLRQPQHF. The DNA for the CDR3 is TGTGCCACCAGCAGAGATCTGAGGCAGCCCCAGCATTTT.